What follows are 20 T cell receptor beta chains derived from one specimen sequenced in a study of blood T cells in healthy people across ages (dated by TCRdb to the mid-2010s). Library construction relied on 5' RACE. Instrument on record: Illumina HiSeq 2500. A second 7 to 11 cycle PCR used a sample-barcoded 5' primer and a J-beta primer mix. Clones were called with MiXCR by TCRdb after fastp trimmed the public reads at Q25, and only in-frame beta chains were retained. Every entry covers one CDR3 protein and lists the most common genes and DNA from its rows. For this sample the table gives approximately 1.5 million distinct CDR3 sequences, of which approximately 43% were detected only once. The ten largest clones capture just over 4% of the sample. The sequencing sample was made of blood. The receptors were sampled from a woman younger than 30 in good health.

In the case of this clonotype: One end of the junction varies from germline; a read error may be responsible. This rearrangement joins TRBV14 to TRBJ2-7; 8 bases are a match to TRBD1. The CDR3 is made up of 15 amino acids. Germline V gives CDR1 SGHDN, CDR2 FVKESK. The CDR3 reads CASSQIWTGLHEQYF. The CDR3 region has the DNA TGTGCCAGTAGCCAAATCTGGACAGGGCTTCACGAGCAGTACTTC.

This clonotype was counted many times. The chain carries TRBV29-1 and TRBJ2-7; D is ambiguous. The V and J ends lost 6 bases and 3 bases respectively, with 9 bases between them. Germline CDR1 is SQVTM and CDR2 is ANQGSEA. The CDR3 is 11 residues long. Written as DNA, the CDR3 is TGCAGCGTGTGGAAGGGCTACGAGCAGTACTTC. Amino acid sequence: CSVWKGYEQYF.

V usage is TRBV29-1 and J usage is TRBJ1-2; D may be TRBD1 (5 bases). The V and J ends lost 5 bases and 3 bases respectively, with 16 bases between them. Germline V gene data show CDR1 as SQVTM and CDR2 as ANQGSEA. CDR3 size: 14 residues. The CDR3, as DNA: TGCAGCGTTCTCCTTCGTACAGGTTACTATGGCTACACCTTC. Residues: CSVLLRTGYYGYTF.

Concerning this clonotype itself: At one end, the junction sequence differs from germline, possibly due to a read error. V is TRBV6-2 or TRBV6-3 and J is TRBJ2-7; 8 bases match TRBD2. The CDR3 extends over 16 amino acids. CDR1 is MNHEY and CDR2 is SVGEGT in the germline V gene. The CDR3 here is CASSYSRKRGIYGQYF. In DNA form, the CDR3 reads TGTGCCAGCAGTTACTCTCGCAAGCGGGGGATCTACGGGCAGTACTTC.

The chain joins TRBV27 to TRBJ1-2; the D gene is possibly TRBD1 (5 bases). Trimming pared 0 bases from V and 7 bases from J, leaving 9 bases between. The V gene's germline CDR1 is MNHEY and CDR2 SMNVEV (reference sequence). This CDR3 has 13 amino acids. CDR3 nucleotide sequence: TGTGCCAGCAGTTTATCGACTGGGGCTGGCTACACCTTC. The encoded protein is CASSLSTGAGYTF.

This clonotype appeared many times. The chain links TRBV27 to TRBJ2-1, with D perhaps TRBD2 (5 bases). The CDR3 is 13 residues long. V was clipped by 6 bases and J by 5 bases, with 11 bases between them. CDR1 and CDR2 (germline): MNHEY, SMNVEV (reference sequence). CDR3 protein: CASSLSGNNEQFF. CDR3 nucleotides: TGTGCCAGCAGCTTGTCCGGGAACAATGAGCAGTTCTTC.

The chain has TRBV20-1 and TRBJ2-2; 7 positions match TRBD1. The CDR3 consists of 14 residues. The ends lost 6 bases at V and 1 base at J; junction bases unmatched: 5. Germline CDR1 and CDR2: DFQATT and SNEGSKA (reference sequence). The CDR3 DNA follows: TGCAGTGCCCCCGGGACAGAGAACACCGGGGAGCTGTTTTTT. Translated: CSAPGTENTGELFF.

In this sample, this clonotype turned up a few times. The chain recombines TRBV7-2 with TRBJ2-7; weak D call: TRBD2 (6 bases). The germline V gene has CDR1 SGHTA and CDR2 FQGNSA. V lost 4 bases, J lost 3 bases, and 13 bases lay in between. This CDR3 region has 14 residues. In DNA, the CDR3 is TGTGCCAGCAGCTCAAGCGGGTTGATCTACGAGCAGTACTTC. Protein product: CASSSSGLIYEQYF.

The V and J genes are TRBV2 and TRBJ2-1, with D tentatively TRBD1 (6 bases). Judging by the DNA end, TRBJ2-7 fits better; the J call may be wrong. This CDR3 comprises 13 residues. From germline, CDR1 is SNHLY and CDR2 FYNNEI. CDR3: CASTGVGYNEQYF. CDR3 nucleotides: TGTGCCAGCACAGGGGTAGGCTACAATGAGCAGTACTTC.

This sequence joins TRBV27 and TRBJ1-1; D may be TRBD1 (5 bases). Germline V CDR1 and CDR2: MNHEY, SMNVEV (reference sequence). The germline V and J ends were trimmed by 5 bases and 4 bases, with 14 bases remaining between them. The CDR3 totals 14 residues. The CDR3 DNA reads TGTGCCAGCAGTCCCACTGGGGGACCCACTGAAGCTTTCTTT. Its translation is CASSPTGGPTEAFF.

The rearrangement links TRBV12-3 or TRBV12-4 to TRBJ2-5; 12 bases are a match to TRBD2. V shed 7 bases and J 1 base; nucleotides not matched to a gene: 4. The CDR3 runs 15 residues. The CDR3 here is CASTPSGGVQETQYF. The DNA of the CDR3 is TGTGCCAGCACCCCTAGCGGGGGGGTCCAAGAGACCCAGTACTTC.

In its sample, this clonotype was seen a few times. This sequence joins TRBV7-9 and TRBJ2-4, with TRBD1 identical over 7 bases. CDR1 and CDR2 (germline): SEHNR, FQNEAQ (reference sequence). The CDR3 runs 14 residues. After removal of 5 bases from V and 13 bases from J, the junction contained 14 bases not matched to a gene. CDR3 bases: TGTGCCAGCAGCCTCGGACAGGCGCCTAAGAAGCAGTACTTC. Translated, it gives CASSLGQAPKKQYF.

This clonotype turned up a few times. This sequence joins TRBV4-3 and TRBJ2-2, with 7 bases matching TRBD2. Germline CDR1 and CDR2: LGHNA and YSLEER. Germline trimming cut 0 bases from V and 4 bases from J; bases unmatched to any gene: 2. This CDR3 contains 15 residues. CDR3 sequence reads: CASSQDSGGTGELFF. The CDR3 coding sequence is TGCGCCAGCAGCCAAGATTCGGGGGGCACCGGGGAGCTGTTTTTT.

This chain uses TRBV12-3 or TRBV12-4 with TRBJ1-2; 7 bases agree with TRBD1. The CDR3 spans 15 residues. The trim removed 3 bases at V and 5 bases at J, leaving 9 bases unmatched. The CDR3 region has the DNA TGTGCCAGCAGTTTCAGCGGGACAGCCCAGTATGGCTACACCTTC. Translation gives CASSFSGTAQYGYTF.

V gene TRBV11-2 combines with J gene TRBJ2-3; maybe TRBD1 (7 bases). Between the trimmed V and J ends, which lost 1 base and 8 bases, there was a span of 25 bases. CDR1 and CDR2 (germline): SGHAT, FQNNGV. The CDR3 has 18 amino acids. The CDR3 sequence is CASSLGFGDSTAGSTQYF. In DNA form, the CDR3 reads TGTGCCAGCAGCTTAGGATTCGGGGACAGTACGGCGGGGAGTACGCAGTATTTT. The full variable domain, its missing parts supplied by reference TRBV11-2 and TRBJ2-3, is EAGVAQSPRYKIIEKRQSVAFWCNPISGHATLYWYQQILGQGPKLLIQFQNNGVVDDSQLPKDRFSAERLKGVDSTLKIQPAKLEDSAVYLCASSLGFGDSTAGSTQYFGPGTRLTVL.

This clonotype was picked up a small number of times. The V gene is TRBV20-1, the J gene TRBJ2-5, with TRBD2 matching 11 bases. The J segment lost 5 bases and the V segment lost 4 bases, leaving 15 bases of the junction unmatched. The V gene's germline CDR1 is DFQATT and CDR2 SNEGSKA (reference sequence). The CDR3 extends over 17 amino acids. CDR3 DNA sequence: TGCAGTGCTACCCGTCCGGGACTAGCGGCTCGGTCGGAGACCCAGTACTTC. It specifies CSATRPGLAARSETQYF.

This clonotype was observed a few times. The chain joins TRBV6-5 to TRBJ1-5; D is unclear. The V end lost 0 bases, the J end lost 3 bases, and 9 bases lay between the germline ends. Germline-derived CDR1 and CDR2 are MNHEY and SVGAGI. The CDR3 covers 15 residues. This CDR3 is CASSYSGKLNQPQHF. CDR3 coding DNA: TGTGCCAGCAGTTACTCGGGGAAACTCAATCAGCCCCAGCATTTT.

This clonotype was seen a handful of times. The chain is built from TRBV30 and TRBJ2-1; D gene uncertain. CDR3 length: 13 amino acids. Germline lookup yields CDR1 GTSNPN and CDR2 SVGIG (reference sequence). V lost 2 bases, J lost 6 bases, and 11 bases lay in between. Written as DNA, the CDR3 is TGTGCCTGGAGTCCCCAAATCGGCAATGAGCAGTTCTTC. The encoded protein is CAWSPQIGNEQFF.

This clonotype was found a few times. V is TRBV9 and J is TRBJ2-1, with 7 bases aligning to TRBD2. CDR1 is SGDLS, CDR2 YYNGEE, per germline. The CDR3 contains 15 residues. The ends lost 5 bases at V and 0 bases at J; junction bases unmatched: 5. For the CDR3, the DNA is TGTGCCAGCAGTGCCGGGACTACCTCCTACAATGAGCAGTTCTTC. Protein product: CASSAGTTSYNEQFF. Full variable domain (missing parts from reference TRBV9 and TRBJ2-1): DSGVTQTPKHLITATGQRVTLRCSPRSGDLSVYWYQQSLDQGLQFLIQYYNGEERAKGNILERFSAQQFPDLHSELNLSSLELGDSALYFCASSAGTTSYNEQFFGPGTRLTVL.

This clonotype was picked up many times. The chain combines TRBV28 with TRBJ1-1; 8 bases are shared with TRBD1. CDR1 and CDR2 from the germline V gene are MDHEN and SYDVKM. The CDR3 length is 14 residues. V was pared by 4 bases and J by 2 bases, with 3 bases of the junction left unmatched. CDR3 amino acids: CASSSRGLNTEAFF. Here the CDR3 DNA reads TGTGCCAGCAGTTCCAGGGGGCTAAACACTGAAGCTTTCTTT. Filled out from reference TRBV28 and TRBJ1-1, the complete variable domain reads DVKVTQSSRYLVKRTGEKVFLECVQDMDHENMFWYRQDPGLGLRLIYFSYDVKMKEKGDIPEGYSVSREKKERFSLILESASTNQTSMYLCASSSRGLNTEAFFGQGTRLTVV.